This T cell receptor (beta chain) is from a study of shared clonotypes between healthy human individuals. Study in general: Researchers drew samples from two women and a few men aged 18 to 49.

Study-level results: Specimens sampled were limited to blood, with tissue repertoires likely differing. With a handful of donors compared, approximately 5.5% of naive CD4 clonotypes were shared.

Notes on this clone: The antigen remains undetermined.

CDR1 and CDR2 from the germline V gene are MNHNS and SASEGT. CDR3 length: 15 amino acids. V trimming: 7 bases; J trimming: 0 bases; junction bases outside the gene matches: 5. This table comes from immunoSEQ multiplex PCR, and its TCRdb copy is limited to in-frame clones, with some not included. The table records over 1.4 million clones, approximately 97% of them present only once. This chain uses TRBV6-1 with TRBJ1-3; 8 bases agree with TRBD1. The sample comprised naive CD4+ T cells sorted from blood. Stated subset: CD45RA+ positively selected. This clonotype originated in a man aged 30 to 45 in good health. The DNA for the CDR3 is TGTGCCAGCAATTGGGACAGGCGCTCTGGAAACACCATATATTTT. Translation: CASNWDRRSGNTIYF.